One sample yielded the 9 T cell receptor beta chains listed below, sequenced in a study of blood T cell repertoires in COVID-19. Profiling relied on immunoSEQ multiplex PCR, and the TCRdb table lists in-frame clones only, not all of them. The table has around 150,000 clones, about 85% seen once. Source material: peripheral blood. The receptors come from a human donor with COVID-19, enrolled during active disease. The donor label of this sample is uncertain.

This chain links TRBV3-1 (or the pseudogene TRBV3-2) with TRBJ1-1; 8 nucleotides match TRBD1. Germline assignment: CDR1 LGHDT and CDR2 YNNKEL (reference sequence). V gave up 3 bases and J gave up 3 bases; unmatched junction bases: 0. The CDR3 sequence is 13 residues long. CDR3 region: CASSQTGDTEAFF. The CDR3 DNA reads TGTGCCAGCAGCCAGACAGGGGACACTGAAGCTTTCTTT.

The rearrangement uses TRBV7-9 and TRBJ1-1, with D uncertain. Germline assignment: CDR1 SEHNR and CDR2 FQNEAQ (reference sequence). With 6 bases removed from V and 0 bases from J, the gap between germline ends came to 8 bases. The CDR3 sequence is 13 residues long. The CDR3 DNA follows: TGTGCCAGCAGTCCCGACTTGAACACTGAAGCTTTCTTT. The encoded protein is CASSPDLNTEAFF. The full variable domain, rest sourced from reference TRBV7-9 and TRBJ1-1, is DTGVSQNPRHKITKRGQNVTFRCDPISEHNRLYWYRQTLGQGPEFLTYFQNEAQLEKSRLLSDRFSAERPKGSFSTLEIQRTEQGDSAMYLCASSPDLNTEAFFGQGTRLTVV.

The chain carries TRBV30 and TRBJ2-3; D perhaps matches TRBD1 (5 bases). The germline V gene has CDR1 GTSNPN and CDR2 SVGIG (reference sequence). With 4 bases removed from V and 4 bases from J, the gap between germline ends came to 6 bases. The CDR3 length is 11 residues. The CDR3: CAWIGADTQYF. The CDR3 DNA reads TGTGCCTGGATAGGGGCAGATACGCAGTATTTT.

This clone was detected once. This rearrangement joins TRBV20-1 to TRBJ1-1; TRBD1 might be the D (6 bases). There are 11 residues in the CDR3. V was shortened by 5 bases and J by 5 bases, with 9 bases between the two germline ends. Germline CDR1 and CDR2: DFQATT and SNEGSKA (reference sequence). Here the CDR3 reads CSAVRGTEAFF. Here the CDR3 DNA reads TGCAGTGCTGTTAGGGGGACTGAAGCTTTCTTT.

The chain recombines TRBV4-2 with TRBJ2-3; TRBD2 matches 13 bases. The CDR3 loop spans 18 amino acids. Germline V gives CDR1 LGHNA, CDR2 YNFKEQ. Trimming removed 0 bases from V and 5 bases from J; junction bases left unmatched: 8. The CDR3 reads CASSQDLTSGGHGDTQYF. The CDR3 DNA reads as TGTGCCAGCAGCCAAGATTTGACTAGCGGGGGGCATGGAGATACGCAGTATTTT.

This clone was seen a few times. The chain employs TRBV10-1 and TRBJ2-2, with D possibly TRBD1 on 6 matching bases. Germline V CDR1 and CDR2: WNHNN, SYGVQD (reference sequence). V dropped 2 bases and J dropped 2 bases, with 12 bases sitting between them. This CDR3 has 16 residues. The CDR3 nucleotides are TGCGCCAGCAGTGAGACAGGGCTAGTTAACACCGGGGAGCTGTTTTTT. This codes for CASSETGLVNTGELFF.

The V call is TRBV7-3, the J call TRBJ2-3; D not resolved. Trimming left V 2 bases short and J 6 bases short, with 9 bases between. The germline CDR1 and CDR2 sequences are SGHTA and FQGTGA. This CDR3 is 13 amino acids long. CDR3 sequence (DNA): TGTGCCAGCAGCTTAGTTCGCGAGGATACGCAGTATTTT. Amino acid sequence: CASSLVREDTQYF.

This clone appeared once. V usage is TRBV15 and J usage is TRBJ2-1; 12 nucleotides match TRBD2. The V gene's germline CDR1 is LNHNV and CDR2 YYDKDF (reference sequence). V shed 1 base, J shed 7 bases, and the junction held 5 bases outside the gene matches. The CDR3 extends over 16 amino acids. CDR3: CATSRAWTSGINEQFF. The CDR3 DNA sequence: TGTGCCACCAGCAGAGCGTGGACTAGCGGGATAAATGAGCAGTTCTTC.

CDR3 sequence: CASNLQGRDGYTF. The CDR3 DNA is TGTGCCAGCAACCTCCAGGGTAGAGATGGCTACACCTTC. V is TRBV7-2 and J is TRBJ1-2; weak D call: TRBD1 (5 bases). V lost 7 bases to trimming and J lost 6 bases, with 15 bases between them. This CDR3 contains 13 residues. CDR1 is SGHTA, CDR2 FQGNSA, per germline.